This T cell receptor beta chain was sequenced in a study of radiation and T cells in renal cell carcinoma. Regarding treatment: 15 Gy SBRT to primary tumor, nephrectomy 4 weeks later. Nephrectomy followed 15 Gy stereotactic body radiation by 4 weeks. Findings of the study overall: Irradiated tumors had higher TCR clonality than control tumors. Compared with controls, irradiated tumors had more, larger dominant CDR3 motifs.

Some clones are missing from TCRdb's copy, which holds only in-frame ones; the method was immunoSEQ multiplex PCR. This repertoire shows 4,500 or so clones, roughly 60% found once; its top ten account for 35% to 50%. This CDR3 contains 15 residues. Per the germline V gene, CDR1 is SNHLY and CDR2 is FYNNEI. The germline V and J ends were trimmed by 4 bases and 0 bases, with 10 bases remaining between them. Comments on this clone: The antigen remains undetermined.

This sequence originates from a woman aged 55-70 years with renal cell carcinoma. The sequences come from tumor tissue, collected from a patient whose treatment included radiotherapy and nephrectomy. The V and J genes are TRBV2 and TRBJ1-5; D gene ambiguous. CDR3 protein: CASSVQAPSNQPQHF. CDR3 nucleotide sequence: TGTGCCAGCAGTGTCCAGGCACCTAGCAATCAGCCCCAGCATTTT. Together with reference TRBV2 and TRBJ1-5, the CDR3 gives the full variable domain: EPEVTQTPSHQVTQMGQEVILRCVPISNHLYFYWYRQILGQKVEFLVSFYNNEISEKSEIFDDQFSVERPDGSNFTLKIRSTKLEDSAMYFCASSVQAPSNQPQHFGDGTRLSIL.